A selection of T cell receptor beta chains follows, all from one sample in a study of cytomegalovirus exposure and HLA in healthy donors. Sequencing was performed with immunoSEQ multiplex PCR; in TCRdb, only in-frame clones are kept and a portion is missing. Of about 150,000 clones in the sample, approximately 80% are singletons; the top ten hold around 1.6%. The specimen was PBMCs. The receptor source for this set is a woman under 30 in good health and CMV-seronegative. The CDR3 runs from the conserved cysteine through the conserved F or W. D genes are given only for firm matches. Size tells how often a clone was seen (once, few, many) or the class of an expanded clone, and some rows leave it out.

j_call v_call d_call clone_size cdr3_aa cdr3_nt
TRBJ1-2 TRBV5-1 - - CASSLRLAGESLFYGYTF TGCGCCAGCAGCTTGCGGCTGGCAGGCGAATCTCTCTTTTATGGCTACACCTTC
TRBJ1-1 TRBV5-4 TRBD1 - CASSLTGGPSEFEAFF TGTGCCAGCAGCTTGACAGGGGGTCCCAGTGAATTTGAAGCTTTCTTT
TRBJ2-1 TRBV6-1 - - CASSIYNEQFF TGTGCCAGCAGTATATACAATGAGCAGTTCTTC
TRBJ1-3 TRBV5-1 - - CASSLGISGNTIYF TGCGCCAGCAGCTTGGGTATCTCTGGAAACACCATATATTTT
TRBJ1-4 TRBV6-5 TRBD1 - CASSLRDRVREKLFF TGTGCCAGCAGCCTCCGGGACAGGGTGAGGGAAAAACTGTTTTTT
TRBJ2-6 TRBV5-1 - - CASSPGPPSSGANGLTF TGCGCCAGCAGCCCAGGTCCCCCGAGCTCTGGGGCCAACGGCCTGACTTTC
TRBJ2-7 TRBV6-1 - - CASSHRAREQYF TGTGCCAGCAGTCACAGGGCTCGGGAGCAGTACTTC
TRBJ2-2 TRBV6-5 TRBD1 - CASSYSGQGIGELFF TGTGCCAGCAGTTACTCGGGACAGGGGATCGGGGAGCTGTTTTTT
TRBJ1-2 TRBV5-1 - - CASSLGGRVTNYGYTF TGCGCCAGCAGCTTGGGGGGGAGGGTTACTAACTATGGCTACACCTTC
TRBJ1-2 TRBV28 - - CATGVGYTF TGTGCCACCGGGGTTGGCTACACCTTC
TRBJ2-7 TRBV7-8 TRBD2 - CASRRTSAGGGLYEQYF TGTGCCAGCAGGAGGACTTCGGCGGGGGGGGGTTTATACGAGCAGTACTTC
TRBJ2-7 TRBV6-1 - - CASSEAGGAYEQYF TGTGCCAGCAGTGAAGCGGGCGGGGCCTACGAGCAGTACTTC
TRBJ1-4 TRBV30 - - CAWSILTGPNEKLFF TGTGCCTGGAGTATATTGACAGGCCCGAATGAAAAACTGTTTTTT
TRBJ1-2 TRBV20-1 - - CIVPGGYTF TGCATCGTCCCGGGAGGCTACACCTTC
TRBJ1-5 TRBV28 - - CASSPRETGQPQHF TGTGCCAGCAGTCCACGGGAGACGGGTCAGCCCCAGCATTTT
TRBJ1-5 TRBV28 - - CASSFRRGSQPQHF TGTGCCAGCAGTTTCCGCAGGGGTTCTCAGCCCCAGCATTTT
TRBJ1-2 TRBV28 - - CASSLGTFRRGYTF TGTGCCAGCAGTTTAGGTACATTTAGGAGAGGCTACACCTTC
TRBJ2-3 TRBV4-1 TRBD2 few CASSQEGGSGADTQYF TGCGCCAGCAGCCAAGAAGGAGGTAGCGGGGCAGATACGCAGTATTTT
TRBJ1-1 TRBV5-5 - once CASSLGRGTEAFF TGTGCCAGCAGCTTGGGTCGAGGCACTGAAGCTTTCTTT
TRBJ1-5 TRBV19 - - CASSGSHENQPQHF TGTGCCAGTAGTGGTAGCCATGAAAATCAGCCCCAGCATTTT
TRBJ1-1 TRBV5-1 - few CASSRTLGNTEAFF TGCGCCAGCAGCCGGACACTTGGGAACACTGAAGCTTTCTTT
TRBJ1-6 TRBV5-1 - - CASSSTGISNSPLHF TGCGCCAGCAGCTCGACCGGGATCTCAAATTCACCCCTCCACTTT
TRBJ1-4 TRBV7-9 TRBD1 - CSSSLAPTGDEKLFF TGTTCCAGCAGCTTAGCGCCGACAGGGGATGAAAAACTGTTTTTT
TRBJ2-1 TRBV5-1 TRBD1 - CASGTGRFSDYNEQFF TGCGCCAGCGGGACAGGTCGGTTCTCTGACTACAATGAGCAGTTCTTC
TRBJ1-3 TRBV2 - once CASSEGSIIGNTIYF TGTGCCAGCAGTGAAGGATCTATTATAGGAAACACCATATATTTT
TRBJ1-2 TRBV5-1 - - CASSSSGAAVDGYTF TGCGCCAGCAGCTCCTCTGGGGCCGCAGTGGATGGCTACACCTTC
TRBJ1-1 TRBV6-6 - - CASRPDSTEAFF TGTGCCAGCAGGCCTGACAGCACTGAAGCTTTCTTT
TRBJ2-1 TRBV15 TRBD2 - CATSSRRLAGGLGNEQFF TGTGCCACCAGCAGTCGTAGACTAGCGGGGGGGCTGGGCAATGAGCAGTTCTTC
TRBJ1-2 TRBV29-1 - - CSVGSTSYYGYTF TGCAGCGTTGGGAGTACCTCGTACTATGGCTACACCTTC
TRBJ1-2 TRBV4-1 - - CASSQEEQLSGYGYTF TGCGCCAGCAGCCAAGAGGAACAGCTCTCGGGGTATGGCTACACCTTC
TRBJ1-3 TRBV11-2 TRBD1 - CASSFRKSRDREIGNTIYF TGTGCCAGCAGCTTTAGAAAGTCCCGGGACAGGGAGATTGGAAACACCATATATTTT
TRBJ2-1 TRBV5-1 TRBD2 - CASSPSGGSYNEQFF TGCGCCAGCAGCCCCTCGGGGGGATCCTACAATGAGCAGTTCTTC
TRBJ2-2 TRBV11-3 TRBD1 - CASSSDRERTGELFF TGTGCCAGCAGCTCCGACAGGGAGAGAACCGGGGAGCTGTTTTTT
TRBJ1-2 TRBV6-1 - once CASSPFREGYGYTF TGTGCCAGCAGTCCCTTCAGGGAGGGCTATGGCTACACCTTC
TRBJ1-6 TRBV27 - - CASSLVQTNNSPLHF TGTGCCAGCAGTTTAGTACAGACCAACAATTCACCCCTCCACTTT
TRBJ1-4 TRBV9 TRBD1 - CASSQGGRPNEKLFF TGTGCCAGCAGTCAGGGGGGCCGACCTAATGAAAAACTGTTTTTT
TRBJ2-1 TRBV19 TRBD1 - CASSLRQGSSYNEQFF TGTGCCAGTAGTCTTCGACAGGGCAGCTCCTACAATGAGCAGTTCTTC
TRBJ1-2 TRBV5-6 TRBD1 - CASSAGSLLDRDYGYTF TGTGCCAGCAGCGCGGGCAGCCTCTTAGACAGGGACTATGGCTACACCTTC
TRBJ1-2 TRBV25-1 - - CASSERQDYGYTF TGTGCCAGCAGTGAAAGGCAGGACTATGGCTACACCTTC
TRBJ1-2 TRBV6-5 - - CASSYSRQGGGYTF TGTGCCAGCAGTTACTCGAGGCAGGGAGGTGGCTACACCTTC
TRBJ2-1 TRBV11-2 TRBD2 - CASSFGGGYNEQFF TGTGCCAGCAGCTTCGGGGGGGGTTACAATGAGCAGTTCTTC
TRBJ2-3 TRBV5-4 TRBD2 - CATWLAGTDTQYF TGTGCCACCTGGCTAGCGGGCACAGATACGCAGTATTTT
TRBJ1-2 TRBV30 - - CAYSRVSNYGYTF TGTGCCTACTCCAGGGTATCTAACTATGGCTACACCTTC
TRBJ2-7 TRBV11-2 - few CASSLKKTGLSSYEQYF TGTGCCAGCAGCTTAAAAAAGACAGGCCTGAGCTCCTACGAGCAGTACTTC
TRBJ1-1 TRBV29-1 TRBD1 - CSVRGGSTNTEAFF TGCAGCGTCCGAGGGGGCTCCACGAACACTGAAGCTTTCTTT
TRBJ1-3 TRBV4-1 - - CASSQEGGIGNTIYF TGCGCCAGCAGCCAAGAAGGCGGGATTGGAAACACCATATATTTT
TRBJ2-7 TRBV7-2 - - CASSRMYEQYF TGTGCCAGCAGCCGTATGTACGAGCAGTACTTC
TRBJ1-5 TRBV2 - - CASSDRTLAGPQHF TGTGCCAGCAGTGATAGGACACTAGCTGGGCCCCAGCATTTT
TRBJ2-7 TRBV28 - - CASSFPGGPYEQYF TGTGCCAGCAGTTTTCCCGGGGGTCCCTACGAGCAGTACTTC
TRBJ1-4 TRBV6-5 - - CASSSAGAHNEKLFF TGTGCCAGCAGTAGTGCGGGGGCCCATAATGAAAAACTGTTTTTT